This entry lists 21 T cell receptor beta chains sequenced from one sample in a study of blood T cell repertoires in COVID-19. The table came from immunoSEQ multiplex PCR; TCRdb's copy has only in-frame clones and leaves some out. The table shows under 100,000 clones, with 85% occurring only once. Sequencing used peripheral blood. These receptors originate from a woman in her 70s with active or convalescent COVID-19.

The J gene is TRBJ1-3, the V gene TRBV5-5; maybe TRBD1 (5 bases). The CDR3 loop spans 17 amino acids. The germline V gene has CDR1 SGHKS and CDR2 YYEKEE (reference sequence). V lost 0 bases and J lost 3, with 16 bases in between. The CDR3 DNA follows: TGTGCCAGCAGCTTGGGAAGCTCGGGGGGTTATGGAAACACCATATATTTT. Translated, it gives CASSLGSSGGYGNTIYF.

This rearrangement joins TRBV5-6 to TRBJ2-5, with TRBD2 matching 8 bases. The CDR3 covers 16 residues. CDR1 is SGHDT, CDR2 YYEEEE, per germline. V dropped 4 bases and J dropped 7; count of bases not matched to a gene: 15. CDR3 loop: CASSDLSSGGRRTQYF. The CDR3 nucleotides are TGTGCCAGCAGCGACCTCTCCAGCGGGGGCCGGAGGACCCAGTACTTC.

This clone has only one observation. The chain has TRBV7-2 and TRBJ1-2; D is possibly TRBD1 (5 bases). V lost 5 bases, J lost 6 bases, and 25 bases lay in between. Germline V lookup: CDR1 SGHTA, CDR2 FQGNSA. The length of the CDR3 is 17 residues. This CDR3 reads CASSLRFGAGPTDGYTF. The CDR3 nucleotides are TGTGCCAGCAGCCTGAGGTTTGGGGCTGGGCCCACGGATGGCTACACCTTC.

The CDR3 DNA reads as TGTGCCAGCAGCCTCCCCGGGGAGCTGTTTTTT. Its translation: CASSLPGELFF. The chain combines TRBV11-2 with TRBJ2-2; the D is unclear. Per germline, CDR1 SGHAT and CDR2 FQNNGV. The CDR3 is made up of 11 amino acids. Between the trimmed V and J ends, which lost 5 bases and 6 bases, there was a span of 4 bases.

V usage is TRBV18 and J usage is TRBJ2-7, with TRBD1 matching 10 bases. Germline V gene lookup returns CDR1 KGHSH and CDR2 LQKENI. V trimming: 1 base; J trimming: 7 bases; junction bases outside the gene matches: 13. CDR3 length: 17 amino acids. Here the CDR3 reads CASSPRASDRGSGEQYF. For the CDR3, the DNA is TGTGCCAGCTCACCACGGGCTTCGGACAGGGGGTCGGGGGAGCAGTACTTC.

This chain joins TRBV18 and TRBJ1-2, with D tentatively TRBD1 (5 bases). The CDR3 length is 15 residues. CDR1 and CDR2 from the germline V gene are KGHSH and LQKENI. V was trimmed by 2 bases and J by 7 bases, leaving 17 bases between them. CDR3 in DNA: TGTGCCAGCTCACCAGAGGGATCGCGGAGGGGTGGCTACACCTTC. It translates to CASSPEGSRRGGYTF.

V usage is TRBV5-6 and J usage is TRBJ2-7, with D possibly matching TRBD1 (6 bases). V was trimmed by 4 bases and J by 5 bases, leaving 19 bases between them. The CDR3 loop spans 15 amino acids. Germline V lookup: CDR1 SGHDT, CDR2 YYEEEE. CDR3 residues: CASSPLQGFRNEQYF. The CDR3 DNA sequence: TGTGCCAGCAGCCCACTACAGGGCTTTAGGAACGAGCAGTACTTC.

The chain employs TRBV9 and TRBJ1-2; D call uncertain. The CDR3 has 13 amino acids. V was pared by 3 bases and J by 4 bases, with 10 bases between. CDR1 and CDR2 from the germline V gene are SGDLS and YYNGEE. Written as DNA, the CDR3 is TGTGCCAGCAGCGGCGCGGGGAGCTATGGCTACACCTTC. As protein: CASSGAGSYGYTF.

This rearrangement joins TRBV27 to TRBJ1-2; D is ambiguous. The CDR3 contains 14 residues. Germline CDR1 and CDR2: MNHEY and SMNVEV (reference sequence). Trimming pared 6 bases from V and 4 bases from J, leaving 15 bases between. CDR3 loop: CASRPSGSLYGYTF. The CDR3 DNA is TGTGCCAGCAGGCCATCGGGGAGCCTCTATGGCTACACCTTC.

The chain uses TRBV3-1 (or the pseudogene TRBV3-2) and TRBJ1-5; no clear D gene. The CDR3 is 13 residues long. Trimming removed 0 bases from V and 6 bases from J, with 6 bases in between. The germline CDR1 and CDR2 sequences are LGHDT and YNNKEL (reference sequence). The CDR3 here is CASSQDSSQPQHF. CDR3 bases: TGTGCCAGCAGCCAAGATTCTTCTCAGCCCCAGCATTTT.

V usage is TRBV5-8 and J usage is TRBJ1-2, with D perhaps TRBD1 (6 bases). CDR3 length: 13 residues. V was cut by 3 bases and J by 7 bases, with 13 bases left in between. Germline CDR1 reads SGHTS; CDR2 reads YDEGEE. The CDR3 sequence: CASSSVGAAGYTF. The DNA for the CDR3 is TGTGCCAGCAGCTCCGTGGGGGCCGCTGGCTACACCTTC.

The rearrangement joins TRBV5-4 to TRBJ2-7; the D gene is possibly TRBD2 (6 bases). The CDR3 has 14 residues. Trimming removed 0 bases from V and 6 bases from J, with 13 bases in between. Looked up from germline, CDR1 is SGHNT and CDR2 is YYREEE (reference sequence). The CDR3 coding sequence is TGTGCCAGCAGCTTGGCGTCTGGGGGGTTCGAGCAGTACTTC. It specifies CASSLASGGFEQYF.

This clone was seen a handful of times. The J gene is TRBJ2-2, the V gene TRBV23-1, with 9 bases aligning to TRBD2. TRBV23-1 is annotated as an ORF whose role is uncertain. Trimming at V came to 3 bases and at J to 7 bases, leaving 12 bases not matched to a gene. CDR3 length: 17 residues. CDR3 residues: CASSHERAGGIGGELFF. DNA of the CDR3: TGCGCCAGCAGTCATGAGAGAGCGGGGGGCATAGGCGGGGAGCTGTTTTTT.

This clone appeared a few times. The gene calls are TRBV2 and TRBJ2-2; possible D gene TRBD1, 5 bases. The CDR3 runs 16 residues. CDR1 and CDR2 (germline): SNHLY, FYNNEI. V was clipped by 6 bases and J by 7 bases, with 21 bases between them. The CDR3 DNA follows: TGTGCCAGCAGCCTCCAGGGTGCTTATCCCAGCGGGGAGCTGTTTTTT. Its protein product is CASSLQGAYPSGELFF.

The V gene is TRBV5-4, the J gene TRBJ1-1; 7 positions match TRBD1. CDR1 and CDR2 from the germline V gene are SGHNT and YYREEE (reference sequence). The CDR3 sequence is 17 residues long. Trimming took 4 bases from V and 0 from J; bases not matched to a gene: 12. The CDR3 DNA sequence: TGTGCCAGCAGCGTAGGGACAGCCTATACTATGAACACTGAAGCTTTCTTT. This encodes CASSVGTAYTMNTEAFF.

The chain recombines TRBV6-5 with TRBJ1-2; TRBD1 matches 8 bases. Germline loops: CDR1 MNHEY, CDR2 SVGAGI. CDR3 length: 14 amino acids. The ends lost 6 bases at V and 4 bases at J; junction bases unmatched: 7. The CDR3 protein is CASRDTGQGYGYTF. CDR3 nucleotides: TGTGCCAGCAGAGATACCGGACAGGGCTATGGCTACACCTTC.

V usage is TRBV3-1 (or the pseudogene TRBV3-2) and J usage is TRBJ1-2, with D perhaps TRBD1 (5 bases). The length of the CDR3 is 15 residues. Germline V gives CDR1 LGHDT, CDR2 YNNKEL (reference sequence). Trimming shortened V by 1 base and J by 4 bases, and 13 bases separated the two germline ends. Here the CDR3 reads CASSQGGGDPYGYTF. CDR3 coding DNA: TGTGCCAGCAGCCAAGGGGGAGGGGATCCCTATGGCTACACCTTC.

The rearrangement joins TRBV20-1 to TRBJ1-2; D unresolved. V shed 1 base and J shed 7 bases, with 7 bases lying between them. The CDR3 length is 11 residues. Germline V gene sequence: CDR1 DFQATT, CDR2 SNEGSKA (reference sequence). The CDR3 nucleotides are TGCAGTGCTAGAGTGGCGGGTGGCTACACCTTC. Translated, it gives CSARVAGGYTF.

The DNA for the CDR3 is TGTGCCAGCAGCTTCAGGATAGGACAGGGCAGCTCCTACGAGCAGTACTTC. Encoded protein: CASSFRIGQGSSYEQYF. The V call is TRBV7-2, the J call TRBJ2-7; 8 nucleotides agree with TRBD1. Germline CDR1 and CDR2: SGHTA and FQGNSA. V was clipped by 3 bases and J by 0 bases; unmatched bases: 10. The CDR3 consists of 17 residues.

Concerning this clone: Other DNA variants within this sample encode the same CDR3. CDR3 bases: TGTGCCAGCAGCTTGGGGGAGGGCACTGAAGCTTTCTTT. Translated, it gives CASSLGEGTEAFF. The chain links TRBV7-9 to TRBJ1-1, with TRBD1 as a possible D gene (5 bases). The V gene's germline CDR1 is SEHNR and CDR2 FQNEAQ (reference sequence). V was clipped by 3 bases and J by 4 bases, with 9 bases between them. This CDR3 contains 13 residues.

The chain recombines TRBV12-5 with TRBJ2-4, with TRBD2 matching over 8 bases. The V segment lost 7 bases and the J segment 3 bases; nucleotides outside the gene matches: 5. The CDR3 runs 14 residues. CDR1 LGHNT and CDR2 FRNRAP come from the germline V gene. Here the CDR3 reads CASAASGGKNIQYF. CDR3 sequence (DNA): TGTGCTAGTGCCGCAAGCGGGGGCAAAAACATTCAGTACTTC.